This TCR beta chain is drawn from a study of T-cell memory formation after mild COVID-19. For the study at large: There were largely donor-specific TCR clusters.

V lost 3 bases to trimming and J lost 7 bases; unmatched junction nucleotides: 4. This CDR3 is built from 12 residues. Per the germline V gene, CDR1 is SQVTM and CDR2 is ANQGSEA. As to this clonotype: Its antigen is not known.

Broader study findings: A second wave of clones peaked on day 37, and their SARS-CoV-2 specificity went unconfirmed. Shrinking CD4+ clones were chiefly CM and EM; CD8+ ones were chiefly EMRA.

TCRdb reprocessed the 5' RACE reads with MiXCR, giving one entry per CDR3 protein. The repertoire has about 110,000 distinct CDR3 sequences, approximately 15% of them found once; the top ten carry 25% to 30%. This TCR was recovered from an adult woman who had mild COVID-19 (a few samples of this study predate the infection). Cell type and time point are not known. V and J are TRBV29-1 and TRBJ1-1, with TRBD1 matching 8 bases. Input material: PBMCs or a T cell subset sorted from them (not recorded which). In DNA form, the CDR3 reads TGCAGCGTTGATCAGGGGGCGGGTGAAGCTTTCTTT. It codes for CSVDQGAGEAFF.